What follows are 20 T cell receptor beta chains derived from one specimen sequenced in a study of technical replicates of blood from several donors. Libraries were prepared by immunoSEQ multiplex PCR; TCRdb keeps only in-frame clonotypes and omits some of them. The table includes about 94,000 clones, 95% detected once. The sequencing sample was made of T cells isolated from PBMCs. These receptors originate from a human donor in good health.

The rearrangement links TRBV5-1 to TRBJ1-2; TRBD1 aligns across 10 bases. CDR1 and CDR2 (germline): SGHRS, YFSETQ. J lost 9 bases, V lost 3 bases, and 5 bases had no gene match. CDR3 length: 13 residues. As DNA, the CDR3 is TGCGCCAGCAGCTCACCGGGACAGGGGAGCTACACCTTC. Its protein product is CASSSPGQGSYTF.

The chain carries TRBV5-1 and TRBJ1-2; 9 bases agree with TRBD1. The trim removed 0 bases at V and 3 bases at J, leaving 6 bases unmatched. The CDR3 spans 16 residues. Germline CDR1 and CDR2: SGHRS and YFSETQ. CDR3 coding DNA: TGCGCCAGCAGCTTGGTCGGGACAGGGATTTACTATGGCTACACCTTC. This gives the protein CASSLVGTGIYYGYTF.

This chain joins TRBV5-6 and TRBJ2-7, with 9 bases aligning to TRBD2. The junction had 5 bases not matched to a gene; V was cut back by 0 bases and J by 4 bases. CDR3 length: 15 residues. Germline assignment: CDR1 SGHDT and CDR2 YYEEEE. CDR3 nucleotide sequence: TGTGCCAGCAGCTTGGCCGGTAGCGGGAGATACGAGCAGTACTTC. Protein sequence: CASSLAGSGRYEQYF.

This sequence joins TRBV19 and TRBJ1-2; 7 nucleotides match TRBD1. This CDR3 region has 13 residues. The germline V gene encodes CDR1 LNHDA and CDR2 SQIVND (reference sequence). With V trimmed by 5 bases and J by 4 bases, 4 bases remained unmatched. The CDR3 DNA reads TGTGCCAGTAGTCGGGACAGCTTCTATGGCTACACCTTC. Translated: CASSRDSFYGYTF.

The genes are TRBV29-1 and TRBJ2-7; 10 nucleotides align to TRBD2. Germline CDR1 reads SQVTM; CDR2 reads ANQGSEA. This CDR3 is built from 14 residues. After removal of 4 bases from V and 7 bases from J, the junction contained 10 bases not matched to a gene. The CDR3 DNA sequence: TGCAGCGTTGCAGCGGGAGGGGGGGGTTGGGAGCAGTACTTC. Amino acid sequence: CSVAAGGGGWEQYF.

V is TRBV2 and J is TRBJ2-2; 7 bases agree with TRBD2. CDR3 length: 16 amino acids. Germline loops: CDR1 SNHLY, CDR2 FYNNEI. The ends lost 9 bases at V and 3 bases at J; junction bases unmatched: 13. The CDR3 DNA reads TGTGCCAGTTCTGATAAGTCGGGGGGAGACACCGGGGAGCTGTTTTTT. Protein: CASSDKSGGDTGELFF.

The chain joins TRBV7-9 to TRBJ2-3, with TRBD2 matching over 8 bases. Losses at the gene ends were 5 bases for V and 4 bases for J; bases not matched to a gene: 5. This CDR3 region has 14 residues. CDR1 is SEHNR, CDR2 FQNEAQ, per germline (reference sequence). The CDR3 region is CASSQLAAADTQYF. The CDR3 DNA reads TGTGCCAGCAGCCAACTAGCGGCGGCAGATACGCAGTATTTT.

The rearrangement uses TRBV7-9 and TRBJ2-6; TRBD1 matches 7 bases. The ends lost 5 bases at V and 0 bases at J; junction bases unmatched: 10. The CDR3 covers 18 residues. Germline V lookup: CDR1 SEHNR, CDR2 FQNEAQ (reference sequence). CDR3 residues: CASSQYMAGGSGANVLTF. The CDR3 DNA reads TGTGCCAGCAGCCAATACATGGCAGGGGGCTCTGGGGCCAACGTCCTGACTTTC.

This clone has just one count. The chain is built from TRBV14 and TRBJ1-5, with 10 bases matching TRBD1. CDR3 length: 17 amino acids. Germline V CDR1 and CDR2: SGHDN, FVKESK. The J segment lost 6 bases and the V segment lost 9 bases, leaving 17 bases of the junction unmatched. This chain's CDR3 is CARDRGPRTLQSQPQHF. CDR3 bases: TGTGCCAGAGACAGGGGGCCACGGACATTACAAAGTCAGCCCCAGCATTTT.

The genes are TRBV6-1 and TRBJ1-1; the match to TRBD1 covers 7 bases. The CDR3 runs to 12 residues. Germline loops: CDR1 MNHNS, CDR2 SASEGT. The J segment lost 4 bases and the V segment lost 6 bases, leaving 2 bases of the junction unmatched. Written as DNA, the CDR3 is TGTGCCAGCAGGGCAGGGGGCACTGAAGCTTTCTTT. It translates to CASRAGGTEAFF.

The genes are TRBV6-4 and TRBJ1-4; D is uncertain. The germline V gene has CDR1 MRHNA and CDR2 SNTAGT. This CDR3 is built from 14 residues. The germline V and J ends were trimmed by 6 bases and 7 bases, with 15 bases remaining between them. The CDR3: CASSDEFWSEKLFF. As DNA, the CDR3 is TGTGCCAGCAGCGACGAGTTCTGGAGTGAAAAACTGTTTTTT.

The chain has TRBV6-6 and TRBJ1-5; D call uncertain. The CDR3 totals 16 residues. Trimming took off 7 bases at V and 0 bases at J, with 16 bases between the two ends. Germline V lookup: CDR1 MNHNY, CDR2 SVGAGI (reference sequence). The CDR3 DNA sequence: TGTGCCAGCACCAAAACGCAGGTCCATAGCAATCAGCCCCAGCATTTT. This encodes CASTKTQVHSNQPQHF.

The rearrangement links TRBV9 to TRBJ1-5; D not certain. Deletions cut 2 bases from V and 0 bases from J, with 9 bases between. CDR1 SGDLS and CDR2 YYNGEE come from the germline V gene. This CDR3 has 15 residues. CDR3 nucleotides: TGTGCCAGCAGCGTGAGCGACCTTAGCAATCAGCCCCAGCATTTT. Its translation: CASSVSDLSNQPQHF.

This clone was found a few times. The V and J genes are TRBV11-2 and TRBJ2-7; 9 bases fit TRBD2. The CDR3 runs 14 residues. The V gene's germline CDR1 is SGHAT and CDR2 FQNNGV. J lost 6 bases, V lost 1 base, and 4 bases had no gene match. The CDR3 loop is CASSLARTSAEQYF. As DNA, the CDR3 is TGTGCCAGCAGCTTAGCCCGGACTAGCGCCGAGCAGTACTTC.

This clone came up once. This chain connects TRBV4-2 to TRBJ2-1; 14 nucleotides line up with TRBD2. This CDR3 has 17 amino acids. With V trimmed by 1 base and J by 9 bases, 8 bases remained unmatched. Germline V gene sequence: CDR1 LGHNA, CDR2 YNFKEQ. CDR3 sequence reads: CASSQGMTSGGAGEQFF. The CDR3 DNA follows: TGTGCCAGCAGCCAAGGTATGACTAGCGGGGGGGCCGGTGAGCAGTTCTTC.

The V and J genes are TRBV5-3 and TRBJ2-2; TRBD2 matches at 8 bases. TRBV5-3 is an ORF for which the function is uncertain. J gave up 7 bases and V 4 bases, and 15 bases lay outside the gene matches. There are 17 residues in the CDR3. This chain's CDR3 is CARSPQSGSAPDGELFF. The CDR3 DNA sequence: TGTGCCAGAAGCCCGCAAAGCGGGAGCGCCCCCGACGGGGAGCTGTTTTTT.

CDR3 region: CASSLVVLDAGGTYEQYF. The CDR3 nucleotides are TGTGCCAGCAGCTTAGTAGTGTTGGATGCGGGGGGGACCTACGAGCAGTACTTC. The chain has TRBV11-2 and TRBJ2-7, with 9 bases lining up with TRBD2. The length of the CDR3 is 18 residues. CDR1 is SGHAT, CDR2 FQNNGV, per germline. V dropped 1 base and J dropped 2; count of bases not matched to a gene: 12.

J is TRBJ2-1 and V is TRBV10-1; 10 positions match TRBD2. Per the germline V gene, CDR1 is WNHNN and CDR2 is SYGVQD (reference sequence). V lost 0 bases, J lost 5 bases, and 4 bases stayed unmatched. The CDR3 runs to 16 residues. The CDR3 nucleotides are TGCGCCAGCAGTGAGTCGCTAGCGGGAGAGCACAATGAGCAGTTCTTC. Residues: CASSESLAGEHNEQFF.

The V call is TRBV4-1, the J call TRBJ2-7, with a tentative D call TRBD2 (6 bases). In germline, CDR1 is MGHRA, CDR2 YSYEKL. The CDR3 sequence is 13 residues long. V was shortened by 3 bases and J by 6 bases, with 12 bases between the two germline ends. CDR3 in amino acids: CASSHSTGGEQYF. As DNA, the CDR3 is TGCGCCAGCAGCCACTCCACCGGGGGCGAGCAGTACTTC.

Here the CDR3 reads CASSRRPQGAATGNEQFF. CDR3 DNA sequence: TGTGCCAGCAGCCGCCGTCCCCAGGGGGCGGCTACGGGGAATGAGCAGTTCTTC. The V call is TRBV11-1, the J call TRBJ2-1; 8 nucleotides match TRBD1. CDR1 is SGHAT and CDR2 is FQDESV in the germline V gene (reference sequence). J was trimmed by 7 bases and V by 5 bases; bases with no gene match: 19. This CDR3 contains 18 residues.